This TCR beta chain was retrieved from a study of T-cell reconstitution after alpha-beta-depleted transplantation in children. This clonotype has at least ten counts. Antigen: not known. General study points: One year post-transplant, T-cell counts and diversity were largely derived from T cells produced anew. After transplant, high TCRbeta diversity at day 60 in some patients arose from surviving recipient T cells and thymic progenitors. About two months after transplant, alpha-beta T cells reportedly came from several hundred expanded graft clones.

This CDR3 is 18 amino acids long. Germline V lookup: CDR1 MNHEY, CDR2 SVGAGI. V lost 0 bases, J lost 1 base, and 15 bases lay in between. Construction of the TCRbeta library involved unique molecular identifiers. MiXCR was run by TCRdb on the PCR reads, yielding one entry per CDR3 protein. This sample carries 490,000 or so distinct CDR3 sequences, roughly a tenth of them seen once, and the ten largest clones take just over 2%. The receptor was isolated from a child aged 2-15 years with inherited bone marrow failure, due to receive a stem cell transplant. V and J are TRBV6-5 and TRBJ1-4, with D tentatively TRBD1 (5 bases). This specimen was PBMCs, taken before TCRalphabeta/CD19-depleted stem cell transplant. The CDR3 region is CASSYSSGTAGTNEKLFF. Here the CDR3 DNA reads TGTGCCAGCAGTTACTCGAGCGGGACCGCGGGAACTAATGAAAAACTGTTTTTT.